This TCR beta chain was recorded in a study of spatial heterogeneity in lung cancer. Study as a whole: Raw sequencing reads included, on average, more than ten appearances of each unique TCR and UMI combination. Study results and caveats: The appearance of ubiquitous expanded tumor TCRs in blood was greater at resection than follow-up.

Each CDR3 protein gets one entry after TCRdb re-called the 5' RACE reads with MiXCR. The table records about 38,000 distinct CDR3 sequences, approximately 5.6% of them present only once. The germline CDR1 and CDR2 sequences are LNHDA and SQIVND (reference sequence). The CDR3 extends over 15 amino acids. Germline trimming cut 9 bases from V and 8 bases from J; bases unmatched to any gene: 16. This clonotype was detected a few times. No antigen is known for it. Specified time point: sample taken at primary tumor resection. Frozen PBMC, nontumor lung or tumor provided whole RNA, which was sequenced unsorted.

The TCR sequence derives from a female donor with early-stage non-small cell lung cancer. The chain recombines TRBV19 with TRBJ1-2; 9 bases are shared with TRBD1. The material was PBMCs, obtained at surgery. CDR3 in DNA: TGTGCCAGCGCGTCTTGGGACAGGGCCCTTGAAGGCTACACCTTC. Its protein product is CASASWDRALEGYTF.